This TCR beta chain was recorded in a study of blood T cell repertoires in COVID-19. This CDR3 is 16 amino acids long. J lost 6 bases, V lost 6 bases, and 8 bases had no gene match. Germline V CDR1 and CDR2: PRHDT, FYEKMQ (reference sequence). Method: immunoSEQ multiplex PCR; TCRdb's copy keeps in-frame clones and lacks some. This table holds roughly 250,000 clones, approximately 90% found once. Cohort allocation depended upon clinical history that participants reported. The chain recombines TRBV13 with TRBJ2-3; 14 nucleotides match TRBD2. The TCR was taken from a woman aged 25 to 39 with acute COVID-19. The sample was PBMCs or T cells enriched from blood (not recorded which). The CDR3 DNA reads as TGTGCCAGCAGAAGACTAGCGGGAGGGCCTAGGGATACGCAGTATTTT. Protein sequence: CASRRLAGGPRDTQYF.